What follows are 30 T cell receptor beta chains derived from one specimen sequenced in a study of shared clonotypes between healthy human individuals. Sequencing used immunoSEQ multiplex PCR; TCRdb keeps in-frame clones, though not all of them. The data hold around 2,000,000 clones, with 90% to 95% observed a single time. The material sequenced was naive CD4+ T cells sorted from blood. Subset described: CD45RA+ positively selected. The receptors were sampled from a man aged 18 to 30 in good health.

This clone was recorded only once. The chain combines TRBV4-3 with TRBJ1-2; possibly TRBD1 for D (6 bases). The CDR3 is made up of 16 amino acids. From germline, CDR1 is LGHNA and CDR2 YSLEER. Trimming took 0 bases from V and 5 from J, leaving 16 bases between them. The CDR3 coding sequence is TGCGCCAGCAGCCAAGATCCGGGACAAAAACCTTATGGCTACACCTTC. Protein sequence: CASSQDPGQKPYGYTF.

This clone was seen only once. Here the CDR3 DNA reads TGTGCCAGCAGCTGGGACTTTGACTCCTACGAGCAGTACTTC. Protein product: CASSWDFDSYEQYF. The rearrangement links TRBV5-4 to TRBJ2-7, with a weak D call TRBD2 (6 bases). The CDR3 loop spans 14 amino acids. Germline lookup yields CDR1 SGHNT and CDR2 YYREEE (reference sequence). V was pared by 3 bases and J by 0 bases, with 10 bases between.

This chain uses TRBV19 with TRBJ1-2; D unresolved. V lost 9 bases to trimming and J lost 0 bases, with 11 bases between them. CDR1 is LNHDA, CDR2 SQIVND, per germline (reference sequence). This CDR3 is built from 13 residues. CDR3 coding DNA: TGTGCCAGCGGGGAGCTTGCTAACTATGGCTACACCTTC. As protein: CASGELANYGYTF.

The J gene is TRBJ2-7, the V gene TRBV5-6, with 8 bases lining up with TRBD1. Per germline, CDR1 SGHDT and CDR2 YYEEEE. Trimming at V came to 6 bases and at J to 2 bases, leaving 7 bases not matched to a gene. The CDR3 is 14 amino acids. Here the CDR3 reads CASTPDRAPYEQYF. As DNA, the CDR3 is TGTGCCAGCACCCCGGACAGGGCACCCTACGAGCAGTACTTC. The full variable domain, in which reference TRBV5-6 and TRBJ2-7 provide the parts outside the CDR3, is DAGVTQSPTHLIKTRGQQVTLRCSPKSGHDTVSWYQQALGQGPQFIFQYYEEEERQRGNFPDRFSGHQFPNYSSELNVNALLLGDSALYLCASTPDRAPYEQYFGPGTRLTVT.

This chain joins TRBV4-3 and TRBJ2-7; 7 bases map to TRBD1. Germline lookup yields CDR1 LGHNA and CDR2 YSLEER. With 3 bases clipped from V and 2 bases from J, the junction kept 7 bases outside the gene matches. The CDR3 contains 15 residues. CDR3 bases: TGCGCCAGCAGCCAGGAGGACAGGCAAACCTACGAGCAGTACTTC. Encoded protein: CASSQEDRQTYEQYF.

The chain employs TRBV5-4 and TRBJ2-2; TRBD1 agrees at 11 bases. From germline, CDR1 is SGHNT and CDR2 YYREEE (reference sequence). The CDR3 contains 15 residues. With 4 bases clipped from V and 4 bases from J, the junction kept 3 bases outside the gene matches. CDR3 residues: CASSPGTGGTGELFF. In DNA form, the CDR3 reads TGTGCCAGCAGCCCCGGGACAGGGGGCACCGGGGAGCTGTTTTTT.

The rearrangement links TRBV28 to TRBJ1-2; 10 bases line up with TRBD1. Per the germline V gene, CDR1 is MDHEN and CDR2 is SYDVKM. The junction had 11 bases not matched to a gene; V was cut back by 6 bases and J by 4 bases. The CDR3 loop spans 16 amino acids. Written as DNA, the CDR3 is TGTGCCAGCAGCACCCCCAGACAGGGGGCTGGCTATGGCTACACCTTC. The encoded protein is CASSTPRQGAGYGYTF.

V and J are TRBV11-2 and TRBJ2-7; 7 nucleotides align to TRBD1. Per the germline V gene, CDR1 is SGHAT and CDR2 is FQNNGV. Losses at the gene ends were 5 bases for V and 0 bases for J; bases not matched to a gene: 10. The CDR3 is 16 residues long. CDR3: CASSPNPGQSSYEQYF. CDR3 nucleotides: TGTGCCAGCAGCCCAAATCCGGGACAGAGCTCCTACGAGCAGTACTTC.

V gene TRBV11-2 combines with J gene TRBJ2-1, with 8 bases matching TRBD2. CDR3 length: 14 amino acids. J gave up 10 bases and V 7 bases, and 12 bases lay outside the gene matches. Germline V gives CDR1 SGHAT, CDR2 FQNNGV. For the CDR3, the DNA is TGTGCCAGCACCTCCGGGGGGGGGCCCAAGGAGCAGTTCTTC. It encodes CASTSGGGPKEQFF.

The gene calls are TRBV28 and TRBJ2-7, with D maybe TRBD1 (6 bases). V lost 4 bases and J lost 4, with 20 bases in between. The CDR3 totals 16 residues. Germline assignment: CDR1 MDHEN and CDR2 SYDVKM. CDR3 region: CASSSPGAGTGYEQYF. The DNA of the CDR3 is TGTGCCAGCAGTTCCCCAGGGGCCGGGACCGGATACGAGCAGTACTTC.

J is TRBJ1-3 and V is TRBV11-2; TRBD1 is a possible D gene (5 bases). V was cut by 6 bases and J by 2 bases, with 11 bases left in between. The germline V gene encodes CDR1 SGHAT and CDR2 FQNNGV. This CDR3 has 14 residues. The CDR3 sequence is CASRGLQTGNTIYF. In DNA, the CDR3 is TGTGCCAGCAGGGGGCTCCAGACTGGAAACACCATATATTTT.

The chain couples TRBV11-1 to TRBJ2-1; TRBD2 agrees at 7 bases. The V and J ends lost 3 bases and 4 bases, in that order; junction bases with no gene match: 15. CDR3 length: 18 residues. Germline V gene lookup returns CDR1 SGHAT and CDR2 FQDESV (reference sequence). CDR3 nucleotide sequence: TGTGCCAGCAGCTTGGGGGGGACTGGGACCTTCACTTACAATGAGCAGTTCTTC. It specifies CASSLGGTGTFTYNEQFF.

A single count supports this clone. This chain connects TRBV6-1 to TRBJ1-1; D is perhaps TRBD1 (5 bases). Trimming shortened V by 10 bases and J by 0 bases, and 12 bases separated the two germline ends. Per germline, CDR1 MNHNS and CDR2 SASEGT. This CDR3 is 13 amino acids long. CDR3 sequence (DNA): TGTGCCAACCGACAGACCATGAACACTGAAGCTTTCTTT. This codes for CANRQTMNTEAFF.

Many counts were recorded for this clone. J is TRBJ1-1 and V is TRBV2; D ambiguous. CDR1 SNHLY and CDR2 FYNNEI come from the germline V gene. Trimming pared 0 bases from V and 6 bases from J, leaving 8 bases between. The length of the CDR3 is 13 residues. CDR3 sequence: CASSEAGGAEAFF. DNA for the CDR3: TGTGCCAGCAGTGAAGCAGGCGGGGCTGAAGCTTTCTTT.

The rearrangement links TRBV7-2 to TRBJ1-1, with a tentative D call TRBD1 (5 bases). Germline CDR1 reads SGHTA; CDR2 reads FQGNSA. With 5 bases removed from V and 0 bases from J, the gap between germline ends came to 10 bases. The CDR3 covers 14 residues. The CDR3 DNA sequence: TGTGCCAGCAGCGAGCGGGGACTGAACACTGAAGCTTTCTTT. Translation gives CASSERGLNTEAFF.

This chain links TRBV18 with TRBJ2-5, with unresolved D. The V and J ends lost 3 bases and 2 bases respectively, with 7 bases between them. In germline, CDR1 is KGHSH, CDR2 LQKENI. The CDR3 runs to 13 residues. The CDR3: CASSPPQQETQYF. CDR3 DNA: TGTGCCAGCTCACCCCCCCAGCAAGAGACCCAGTACTTC.

The CDR3 reads CASGSGIYEQYF. CDR3 coding DNA: TGTGCCAGCGGCTCCGGGATCTACGAGCAGTACTTC. The chain joins TRBV28 to TRBJ2-7, with a tentative D call TRBD2 (5 bases). Trimming left V 8 bases short and J 3 bases short, with 11 bases between. The CDR3 has 12 residues. Germline V gene sequence: CDR1 MDHEN, CDR2 SYDVKM.

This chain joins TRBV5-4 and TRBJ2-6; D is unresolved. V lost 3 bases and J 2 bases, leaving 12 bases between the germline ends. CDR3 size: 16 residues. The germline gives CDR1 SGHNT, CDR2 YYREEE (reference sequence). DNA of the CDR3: TGTGCCAGCAGCTCGAGTTGGGCAGCTGGGGCCAACGTCCTGACTTTC. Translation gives CASSSSWAAGANVLTF.

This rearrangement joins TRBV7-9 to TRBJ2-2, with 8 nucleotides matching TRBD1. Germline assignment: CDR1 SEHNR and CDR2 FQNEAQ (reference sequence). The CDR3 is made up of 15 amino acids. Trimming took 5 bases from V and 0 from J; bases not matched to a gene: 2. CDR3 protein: CASSPGQANTGELFF. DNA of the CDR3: TGTGCCAGCAGCCCGGGACAGGCGAACACCGGGGAGCTGTTTTTT. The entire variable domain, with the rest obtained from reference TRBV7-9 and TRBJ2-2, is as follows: DTGVSQNPRHKITKRGQNVTFRCDPISEHNRLYWYRQTLGQGPEFLTYFQNEAQLEKSRLLSDRFSAERPKGSFSTLEIQRTEQGDSAMYLCASSPGQANTGELFFGEGSRLTVL.

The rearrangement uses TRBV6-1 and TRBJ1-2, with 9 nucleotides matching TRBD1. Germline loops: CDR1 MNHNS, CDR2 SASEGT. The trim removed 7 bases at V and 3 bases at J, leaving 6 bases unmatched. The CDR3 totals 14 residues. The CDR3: CASTSGQGHYGYTF. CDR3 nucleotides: TGTGCCAGCACCTCGGGACAGGGCCACTATGGCTACACCTTC.

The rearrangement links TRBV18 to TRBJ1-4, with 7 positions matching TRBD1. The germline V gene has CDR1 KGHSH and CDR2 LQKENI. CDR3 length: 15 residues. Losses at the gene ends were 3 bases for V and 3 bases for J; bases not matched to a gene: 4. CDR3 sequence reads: CASSPITGANEKLFF. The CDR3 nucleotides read TGTGCCAGCTCACCTATCACAGGGGCTAATGAAAAACTGTTTTTT.

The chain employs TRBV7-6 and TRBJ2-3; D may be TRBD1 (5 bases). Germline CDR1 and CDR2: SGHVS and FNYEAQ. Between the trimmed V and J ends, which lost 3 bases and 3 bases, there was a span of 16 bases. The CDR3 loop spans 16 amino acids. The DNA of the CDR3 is TGTGCCAGCAGCTTTGGGTCGGGCAGGGTTACAGATACGCAGTATTTT. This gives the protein CASSFGSGRVTDTQYF.

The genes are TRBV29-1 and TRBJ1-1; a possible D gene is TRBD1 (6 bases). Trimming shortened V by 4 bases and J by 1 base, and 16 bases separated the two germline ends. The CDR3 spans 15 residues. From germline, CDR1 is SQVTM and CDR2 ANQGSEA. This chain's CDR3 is CSVVPGGSGNTEAFF. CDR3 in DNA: TGCAGCGTTGTCCCCGGGGGCTCAGGGAACACTGAAGCTTTCTTT.

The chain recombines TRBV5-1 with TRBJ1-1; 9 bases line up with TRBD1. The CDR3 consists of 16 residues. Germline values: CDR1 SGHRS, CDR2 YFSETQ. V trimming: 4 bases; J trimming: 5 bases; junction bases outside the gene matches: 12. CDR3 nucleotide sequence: TGCGCCAGCAGCGACAATGGAGGGACAGGGCCGACTGAAGCTTTCTTT. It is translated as CASSDNGGTGPTEAFF.

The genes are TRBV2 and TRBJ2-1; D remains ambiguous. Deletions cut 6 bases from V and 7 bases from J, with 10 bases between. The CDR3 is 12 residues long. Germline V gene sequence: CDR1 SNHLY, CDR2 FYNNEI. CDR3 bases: TGTGCCAGCAGAGTCACACGGAATGAGCAGTTCTTC. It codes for CASRVTRNEQFF.

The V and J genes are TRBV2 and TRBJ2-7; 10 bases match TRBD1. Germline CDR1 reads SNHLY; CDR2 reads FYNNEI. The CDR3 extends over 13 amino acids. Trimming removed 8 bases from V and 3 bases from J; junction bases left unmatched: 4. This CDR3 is CASQRTGGYEQYF. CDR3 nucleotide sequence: TGTGCCAGCCAACGGACAGGGGGCTACGAGCAGTACTTC.

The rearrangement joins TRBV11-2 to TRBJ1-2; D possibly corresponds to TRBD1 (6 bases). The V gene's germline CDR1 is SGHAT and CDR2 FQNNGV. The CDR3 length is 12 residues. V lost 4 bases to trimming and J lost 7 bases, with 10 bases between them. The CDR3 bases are TGTGCCAGCAGCTCACAGGGTCGTGGCTACACCTTC. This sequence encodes CASSSQGRGYTF.

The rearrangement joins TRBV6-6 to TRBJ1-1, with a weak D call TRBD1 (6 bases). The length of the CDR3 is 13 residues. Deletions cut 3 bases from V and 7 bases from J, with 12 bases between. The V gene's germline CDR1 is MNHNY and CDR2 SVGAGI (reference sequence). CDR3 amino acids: CASSYVSTGEAFF. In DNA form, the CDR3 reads TGTGCCAGCAGTTATGTTTCGACAGGTGAAGCTTTCTTT.

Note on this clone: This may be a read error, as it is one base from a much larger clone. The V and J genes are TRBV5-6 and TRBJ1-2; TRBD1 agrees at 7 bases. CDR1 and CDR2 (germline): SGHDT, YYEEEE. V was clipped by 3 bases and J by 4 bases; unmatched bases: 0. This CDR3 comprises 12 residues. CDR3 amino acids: CASSWDSYGYTF. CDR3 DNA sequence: TGTGCCAGCAGCTGGGACAGCTATGGCTACACCTTC. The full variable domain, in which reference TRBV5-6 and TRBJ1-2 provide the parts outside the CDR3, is DAGVTQSPTHLIKTRGQQVTLRCSPKSGHDTVSWYQQALGQGPQFIFQYYEEEERQRGNFPDRFSGHQFPNYSSELNVNALLLGDSALYLCASSWDSYGYTFGSGTRLTVV.

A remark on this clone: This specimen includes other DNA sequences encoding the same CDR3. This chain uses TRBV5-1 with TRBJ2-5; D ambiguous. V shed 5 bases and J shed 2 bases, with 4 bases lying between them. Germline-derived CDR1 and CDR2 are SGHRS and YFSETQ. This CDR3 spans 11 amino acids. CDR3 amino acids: CASRRQETQYF. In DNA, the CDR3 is TGCGCCAGCAGGCGGCAAGAGACCCAGTACTTC.